Below, 20 T cell receptor beta chains from the same sample are listed, as sequenced in a study of T cell responses to AZD1222 COVID-19 vaccine. Profiling relied on immunoSEQ multiplex PCR, and the TCRdb table lists in-frame clones only, not all of them. The sample lists about 110,000 clones, roughly 87% seen once, with approximately 5% in the top ten. Source: peripheral blood, taken on day 0 of AZD1222 vaccination. Every receptor here comes from an adult in good health.

The J gene is TRBJ1-6, the V gene TRBV11-2, with D unclear. Trimming left V 2 bases short and J 4 bases short, with 6 bases between. This CDR3 has 14 amino acids. Germline assignment: CDR1 SGHAT and CDR2 FQNNGV. CDR3 sequence (DNA): TGTGCCAGCAGCTTACGCAGATATAATTCACCCCTCCACTTT. Protein: CASSLRRYNSPLHF.

J is TRBJ2-1 and V is TRBV5-1; TRBD2 matches at 8 bases. Germline V lookup: CDR1 SGHRS, CDR2 YFSETQ. Trimming took 5 bases from V and 6 from J; bases not matched to a gene: 10. The CDR3 covers 15 residues. CDR3: CASSFNPGTSNEQFF. CDR3 DNA sequence: TGCGCCAGCAGTTTTAATCCCGGGACTAGCAATGAGCAGTTCTTC.

The CDR3 DNA reads as TGTGCCAGCAGCGGCGGAGTCGTGAACACTGAAGCTTTCTTT. Its protein product is CASSGGVVNTEAFF. V is TRBV9 and J is TRBJ1-1; D ambiguous. Germline CDR1 reads SGDLS; CDR2 reads YYNGEE. The CDR3 length is 14 residues. With 3 bases removed from V and 0 bases from J, the gap between germline ends came to 9 bases.

The V call is TRBV6-2 or TRBV6-3, the J call TRBJ2-7, with TRBD2 matching over 10 bases. Germline loops: CDR1 MNHEY, CDR2 SVGEGT. CDR3 length: 19 amino acids. With 6 bases clipped from V and 4 bases from J, the junction kept 21 bases outside the gene matches. CDR3 DNA sequence: TGTGCCAGCAGCGAACCTCTAGGAAGCCGGACTAGCGGTCCGTACGAGCAGTACTTC. It specifies CASSEPLGSRTSGPYEQYF.

V is TRBV19 and J is TRBJ2-7; 7 nucleotides match TRBD1. This CDR3 is 13 amino acids long. Germline-derived CDR1 and CDR2 are LNHDA and SQIVND (reference sequence). J gave up 3 bases and V 9 bases, and 8 bases lay outside the gene matches. CDR3 in amino acids: CASSRTGLYEQYF. The CDR3 bases are TGTGCCAGCTCGAGGACAGGACTCTACGAGCAGTACTTC.

The V gene is TRBV10-3, the J gene TRBJ2-7; 9 bases map to TRBD1. The trim removed 3 bases at V and 5 bases at J, leaving 11 bases unmatched. Germline values: CDR1 ENHRY, CDR2 SYGVKD. The CDR3 sequence is 16 residues long. CDR3 residues: CAISDPRHRGLDEQYF. The CDR3 region has the DNA TGTGCCATCAGTGACCCCCGGCACAGGGGGCTGGACGAGCAGTACTTC.

The V gene is TRBV27, the J gene TRBJ1-2; TRBD1 might be the D (6 bases). Germline CDR1 and CDR2: MNHEY and SMNVEV (reference sequence). V lost 4 bases and J lost 3, with 12 bases in between. The length of the CDR3 is 14 residues. The CDR3 DNA sequence: TGTGCCAGCAGTTCGTGGGGGGCCCACTATGGCTACACCTTC. The encoded protein is CASSSWGAHYGYTF.

The V and J genes are TRBV29-1 and TRBJ2-5; 9 positions agree with TRBD1. CDR3 length: 14 amino acids. J was trimmed by 5 bases and V by 5 bases; bases with no gene match: 9. CDR1 is SQVTM and CDR2 is ANQGSEA in the germline V gene. The CDR3 protein is CSVLSQGAGETQYF. DNA for the CDR3: TGCAGCGTTCTTTCACAGGGGGCGGGGGAGACCCAGTACTTC.

The chain uses TRBV18 and TRBJ2-3; no clear D gene. The CDR3 covers 15 residues. Germline values: CDR1 KGHSH, CDR2 LQKENI. The V and J ends lost 2 bases and 0 bases respectively, with 9 bases between them. CDR3 protein: CASSPTAVSTDTQYF. CDR3 DNA: TGTGCCAGCTCACCAACGGCTGTTAGCACAGATACGCAGTATTTT.

J is TRBJ2-2 and V is TRBV21-1; TRBD2 is the table's D call, not checked against the DNA. TRBV21-1 is marked as a pseudogene. There are 17 residues in the CDR3. CDR3 coding DNA: TGTGCCAGCAGCAAAGGAGGACTAGCGGGAGGTCCCGGGGAGCTGTTTTTT. Its translation is CASSKGGLAGGPGELFF.

The rearrangement links TRBV6-2 or TRBV6-3 to TRBJ2-7; D uncertain. V lost 0 bases and J lost 3, with 6 bases in between. The V gene's germline CDR1 is MNHEY and CDR2 SVGEGT. The CDR3 spans 13 residues. The CDR3 is CASSYSADYEQYF. As DNA, the CDR3 is TGTGCCAGCAGTTACTCGGCTGACTACGAGCAGTACTTC.

This sequence joins TRBV19 and TRBJ1-1; D not resolved. Germline CDR1 and CDR2: LNHDA and SQIVND (reference sequence). V lost 7 bases to trimming and J lost 3 bases, with 9 bases between them. The CDR3 spans 12 residues. CDR3 in amino acids: CASTDTYTEAFF. The CDR3 nucleotides are TGTGCCAGTACAGACACTTACACTGAAGCTTTCTTT.

The J gene is TRBJ2-1, the V gene TRBV10-1, with D possibly matching TRBD2 (5 bases). Trimming removed 3 bases from V and 3 bases from J, with 18 bases in between. CDR3 length: 17 amino acids. Per the germline V gene, CDR1 is WNHNN and CDR2 is SYGVQD (reference sequence). The CDR3 coding sequence is TGCGCCAGCAGTGACCCCCAGCCCGGGAACTTCTACAATGAGCAGTTCTTC. Amino acid sequence: CASSDPQPGNFYNEQFF.

V is TRBV9 and J is TRBJ1-3, with no clear D. The CDR3 spans 14 residues. CDR1 and CDR2 from the germline V gene are SGDLS and YYNGEE. V dropped 4 bases and J dropped 7 bases, with 15 bases sitting between them. The CDR3 is CASSPPGVRNTIYF. CDR3 bases: TGTGCCAGCAGCCCACCCGGGGTCCGGAACACCATATATTTT. The full variable domain, its missing parts supplied by reference TRBV9 and TRBJ1-3, is DSGVTQTPKHLITATGQRVTLRCSPRSGDLSVYWYQQSLDQGLQFLIQYYNGEERAKGNILERFSAQQFPDLHSELNLSSLELGDSALYFCASSPPGVRNTIYFGEGSWLTVV.

The V and J genes are TRBV7-9 and TRBJ1-2; 7 positions agree with TRBD1. V was clipped by 3 bases and J by 8 bases; unmatched bases: 9. Germline V gives CDR1 SEHNR, CDR2 FQNEAQ (reference sequence). This CDR3 has 14 amino acids. CDR3: CASSFDRDVNGYTF. CDR3 bases: TGTGCCAGCAGCTTCGACAGGGACGTGAACGGCTACACCTTC.

The genes are TRBV7-9 and TRBJ1-2, with 9 bases fitting TRBD1. Germline CDR1 reads SEHNR; CDR2 reads FQNEAQ (reference sequence). The CDR3 covers 14 residues. The V and J ends lost 5 bases and 3 bases, in that order; junction bases with no gene match: 4. The CDR3 bases are TGTGCCAGCAGCGACAGGGGGGAAGACTATGGCTACACCTTC. Residues: CASSDRGEDYGYTF.

The chain combines TRBV6-2 or TRBV6-3 with TRBJ2-1, with 10 positions matching TRBD1. This CDR3 comprises 15 residues. From germline, CDR1 is MNHEY and CDR2 SVGEGT. The V and J ends lost 4 bases and 6 bases, in that order; junction bases with no gene match: 6. As DNA, the CDR3 is TGTGCCAGCAGTTCCGCCCGGACAGGGGGCAATGAGCAGTTCTTC. Translating it yields CASSSARTGGNEQFF.

V gene TRBV4-2 combines with J gene TRBJ2-2; 7 bases agree with TRBD2. The CDR3 contains 17 residues. The V gene end was trimmed by 5 bases and the J gene end by 1 base; junction bases not matched to a gene: 10. Per the germline V gene, CDR1 is LGHNA and CDR2 is YNFKEQ. DNA for the CDR3: TGTGCCAGCAGCTGGAGGTGGCAGCGGGGGAACACCGGGGAGCTGTTTTTT. Translating it yields CASSWRWQRGNTGELFF.

The chain uses TRBV5-8 and TRBJ2-7; D ambiguous. Germline V CDR1 and CDR2: SGHTS, YDEGEE. V lost 2 bases, J lost 2 bases, and 8 bases lay in between. This CDR3 spans 13 amino acids. The DNA for the CDR3 is TGTGCCAGCAGCTTTATCAGCACCTACGAGCAGTACTTC. Protein sequence: CASSFISTYEQYF.

The CDR3 DNA follows: TGTGCCAGCAGCTACACAGGGGGCTCGGACGAGCAGTACTTC. Its protein is CASSYTGGSDEQYF. The chain combines TRBV7-2 with TRBJ2-7; 9 bases line up with TRBD1. From germline, CDR1 is SGHTA and CDR2 FQGNSA. This CDR3 is 14 amino acids long. Germline trimming cut 4 bases from V and 5 bases from J; bases unmatched to any gene: 6. The whole variable domain, filled in from reference TRBV7-2 and TRBJ2-7, reads GAGVSQSPSNKVTEKGKDVELRCDPISGHTALYWYRQSLGQGLEFLIYFQGNSAPDKSGLPSDRFSAERTGGSVSTLTIQRTQQEDSAVYLCASSYTGGSDEQYFGPGTRLTVT.